This T cell receptor beta chain was retrieved from a study of T-cell reconstitution after alpha-beta-depleted transplantation in children (TCRdb year 2016). For context, the study as a whole: Using TCR repertoire profiling, the study quantitatively followed how T-cell immune reconstitution unfolded in children after TCRalphabeta/CD19-depleted allogeneic hematopoietic cell transplantation.

The protocol used for the library was PCR. TCRdb records Illumina HiSeq 2500 as the sequencer. Molecular barcoding was employed in the preparation of TCR libraries, with unique molecular identifiers being used to normalize TCRbeta repertoire quantification. TCRdb trimmed public reads at Q25 via fastp, called clones via MiXCR and kept in-frame beta chains. Entries are consolidated by CDR3 protein sequence, retaining the most common genes and DNA. The sample table lists around 60,000 distinct CDR3 sequences, less than 55% of them with a count of one. The biggest ten clones account for roughly 98% of the sample. Study-wide findings and limitations: The high TCRbeta diversity at day 60 in some patients was ascribed to recipient T cells and intrathymic progenitors that had survived conditioning. About two months after transplant, the apparently early recovery of alphabetaT-cell counts reportedly depended on just several hundred clones that had expanded rapidly and came from non-depleted graft cells. Over subsequent months, a decline in hyperexpanded clone frequencies was noted, and after one year, T-cell counts and TCRbeta diversity were mostly ascribed to newly produced T cells.

V and J lose 5 bases and 1 base, and a span of 12 bases separates them. CDR1 LNHNV and CDR2 YYDKDF were looked up in the germline V gene (reference sequence). Reading from cysteine to phenylalanine, the CDR3 counts 15 amino acids. The read is trimmed to its CDR3 DNA, 45 bases read in frame from base 1. Worth noting for this clonotype: The specificity of this receptor is unknown. No base qualities exist here, and no much larger clone lies one base off it.

The meaning of the sample's treatment or condition label: allogeneic hematopoietic cell transplantation with graft depleted of TCRalphabeta T cells and CD19 B cells. TCRalphabeta/CD19-depleted allogeneic hematopoietic cell grafts were given to the transplant recipients, all of whom were children. The starting material was PBMCs, mostly from graft donor cells, obtained 360 days after TCRalphabeta/CD19-depleted stem cell transplant. Recombination linked TRBV15 to TRBJ1-3; the D gene is unclear. The sequence was obtained from a male patient under 18 who had a stem cell transplant for acute lymphoblastic leukemia, so the T cells may come from the graft donor. Here is the DNA: TGTGCCACCAGCTCTCCCCTGGATTCTGGAAACACCATATATTTT. It translates to CATSSPLDSGNTIYF.